The clone carrying this T cell receptor (beta chain) showed up many times. Its antigen is unidentified. V was shortened by 1 base and J by 10 bases, with 20 bases between the two germline ends. Germline V lookup: CDR1 LGHNA, CDR2 YSLEER. The CDR3 covers 17 residues. Through a sample-barcoded 5' primer and a J-beta primer mix, a second PCR was run for roughly 7 to 12 cycles. TCRdb independently ran MiXCR on the 5' RACE reads; one entry per CDR3 protein. Counted here are some 790,000 distinct CDR3 sequences, 29% occurring once; the ten biggest clones make up around 16%. This specimen comes from a study of blood T cells in healthy people across ages. General study results and limits: Not knowing donor CMV status may have confounded expanded clonotype changes. Across the age range, TCR beta diversity per million T cells fell in a roughly linear way.

The specimen sequenced was blood. This clonotype originated in a woman older than 75 in good health. The chain uses TRBV4-3 and TRBJ1-6, with D tentatively TRBD1 (5 bases). This chain's CDR3 is CASSQVVGGGMESPLHF. The CDR3 nucleotides are TGCGCCAGCAGCCAAGTGGTGGGGGGGGGAATGGAGTCACCCCTCCACTTT.